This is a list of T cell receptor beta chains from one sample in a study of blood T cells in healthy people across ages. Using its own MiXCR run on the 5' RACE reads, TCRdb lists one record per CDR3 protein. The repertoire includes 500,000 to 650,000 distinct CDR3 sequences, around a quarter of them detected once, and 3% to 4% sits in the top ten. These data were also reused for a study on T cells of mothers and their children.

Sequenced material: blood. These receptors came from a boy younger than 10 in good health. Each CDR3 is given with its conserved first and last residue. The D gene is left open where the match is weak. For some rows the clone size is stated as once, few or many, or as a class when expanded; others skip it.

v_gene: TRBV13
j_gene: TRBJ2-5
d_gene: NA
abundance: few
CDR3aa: CASSPAGTGQETQYF
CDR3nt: TGTGCCAGCAGCCCAGCCGGGACGGGACAAGAGACCCAGTACTTC

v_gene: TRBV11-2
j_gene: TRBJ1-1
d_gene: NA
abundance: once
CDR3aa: CASSLGAVGGKTEAFF
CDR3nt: TGTGCCAGCAGCTTAGGAGCTGTAGGGGGGAAAACCGAAGCTTTCTTT

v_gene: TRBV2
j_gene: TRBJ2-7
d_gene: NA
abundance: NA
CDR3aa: CASTKGRADSYEQYF
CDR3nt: TGTGCCAGCACCAAAGGCAGGGCCGACTCCTACGAGCAGTACTTC

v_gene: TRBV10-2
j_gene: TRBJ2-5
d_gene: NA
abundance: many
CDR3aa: CATTGGGETQYF
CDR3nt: TGCGCCACAACGGGGGGCGGAGAGACCCAGTACTTC

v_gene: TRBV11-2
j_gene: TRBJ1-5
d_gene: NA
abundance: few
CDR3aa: CASSFDRSNQPQHF
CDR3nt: TGTGCCAGCAGCTTTGACAGAAGCAATCAGCCCCAGCATTTT

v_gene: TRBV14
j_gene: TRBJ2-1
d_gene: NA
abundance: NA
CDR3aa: CASSQDGAPGSYNEQFF
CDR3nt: TGTGCCAGCAGCCAAGATGGTGCCCCTGGGTCCTACAATGAGCAGTTCTTC

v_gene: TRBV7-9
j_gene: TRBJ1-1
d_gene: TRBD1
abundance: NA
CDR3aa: CASSKETGRLEAFF
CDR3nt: TGTGCCAGCAGCAAGGAGACAGGGCGCCTTGAAGCTTTCTTT

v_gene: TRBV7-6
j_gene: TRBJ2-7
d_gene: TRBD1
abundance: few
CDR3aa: CASSLGDREGDEQYF
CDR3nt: TGTGCCAGCAGCTTAGGGGACAGGGAGGGAGACGAGCAGTACTTC

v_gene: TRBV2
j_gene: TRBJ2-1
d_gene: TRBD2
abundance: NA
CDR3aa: CASRGREEYYNEQFF
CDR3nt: TGTGCCAGCAGGGGACGGGAGGAGTACTACAATGAGCAGTTCTTC

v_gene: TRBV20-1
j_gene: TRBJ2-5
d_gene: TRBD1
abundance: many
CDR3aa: CSATGQGGQETQYF
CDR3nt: TGCAGTGCTACGGGACAGGGGGGCCAAGAGACCCAGTACTTC

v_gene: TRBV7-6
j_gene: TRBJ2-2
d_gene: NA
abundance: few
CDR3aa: CASSLARGGRNTGELFF
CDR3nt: TGTGCCAGCAGCTTAGCGCGAGGAGGCAGGAACACCGGGGAGCTGTTTTTT

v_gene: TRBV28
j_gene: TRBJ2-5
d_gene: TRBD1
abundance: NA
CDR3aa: CASSLAGTGDQETQYF
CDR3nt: TGTGCCAGCAGTTTGGCCGGGACAGGCGACCAAGAGACCCAGTACTTC

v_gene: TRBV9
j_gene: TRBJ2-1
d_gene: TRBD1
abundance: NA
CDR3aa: CASSVGQVYNEQFF
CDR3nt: TGTGCCAGCAGCGTGGGACAGGTCTACAATGAGCAGTTCTTC

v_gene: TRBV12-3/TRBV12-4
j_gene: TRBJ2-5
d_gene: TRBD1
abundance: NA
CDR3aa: CASSPRTGWTETQYF
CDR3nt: TGTGCCAGCAGTCCGCGGACAGGCTGGACGGAGACCCAGTACTTC

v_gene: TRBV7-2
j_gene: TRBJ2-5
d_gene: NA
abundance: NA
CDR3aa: CASSLRFGAGPETQYF
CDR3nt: TGTGCCAGCAGCTTAAGGTTCGGGGCGGGACCTGAGACCCAGTACTTC

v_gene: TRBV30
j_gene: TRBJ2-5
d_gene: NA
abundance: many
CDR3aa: CARARGGETQYF
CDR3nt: TGTGCCCGCGCCAGGGGTGGAGAGACCCAGTACTTC

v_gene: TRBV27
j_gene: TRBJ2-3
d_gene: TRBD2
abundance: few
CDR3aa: CASSWASGTGTDTQYF
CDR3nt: TGTGCCAGCAGTTGGGCTAGCGGGACTGGCACAGATACGCAGTATTTT

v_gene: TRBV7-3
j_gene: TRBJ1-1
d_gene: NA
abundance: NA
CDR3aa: CASSLNPRGSTEAFF
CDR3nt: TGTGCCAGCAGCTTAAACCCCCGGGGGTCCACTGAAGCTTTCTTT

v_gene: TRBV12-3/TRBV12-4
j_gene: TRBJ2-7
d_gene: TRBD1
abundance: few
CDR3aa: CASSLGGQGPGEQYF
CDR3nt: TGTGCCAGCAGTTTAGGCGGACAGGGGCCGGGCGAGCAGTACTTC

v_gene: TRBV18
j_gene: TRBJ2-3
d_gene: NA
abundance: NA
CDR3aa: CASSPGRGTASFSSTDTQYF
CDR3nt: TGTGCCAGCTCACCAGGGCGCGGGACAGCCTCCTTCTCTAGCACAGATACGCAGTATTTT

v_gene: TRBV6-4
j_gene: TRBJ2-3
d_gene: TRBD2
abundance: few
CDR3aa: CASPAGGPSTDTQYF
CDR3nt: TGTGCCAGCCCAGCGGGGGGGCCTAGCACAGATACGCAGTATTTT

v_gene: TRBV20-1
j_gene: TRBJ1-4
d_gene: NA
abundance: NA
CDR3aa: CSARDYRPEVFF
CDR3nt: TGCAGTGCTAGAGATTACCGCCCGGAGGTGTTTTTT

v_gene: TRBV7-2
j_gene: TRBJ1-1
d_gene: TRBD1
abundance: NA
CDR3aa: CASSFGQANTEAFF
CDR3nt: TGTGCCAGCAGCTTTGGACAGGCGAACACTGAAGCTTTCTTT

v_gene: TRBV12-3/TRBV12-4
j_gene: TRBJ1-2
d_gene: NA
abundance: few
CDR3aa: CASSFSGQPDPYGYTF
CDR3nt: TGTGCCAGCAGTTTCTCGGGCCAGCCAGACCCTTATGGCTACACCTTC

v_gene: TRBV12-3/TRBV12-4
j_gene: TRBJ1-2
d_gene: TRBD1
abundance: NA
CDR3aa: CASSLDWGQPVF
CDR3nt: TGTGCCAGCAGTTTAGATTGGGGACAGCCGGTCTTC

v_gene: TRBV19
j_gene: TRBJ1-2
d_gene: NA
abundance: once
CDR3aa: CASSFRTARYNYGYTF
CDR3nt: TGTGCCAGTAGTTTCCGGACAGCCAGATATAACTATGGCTACACCTTC

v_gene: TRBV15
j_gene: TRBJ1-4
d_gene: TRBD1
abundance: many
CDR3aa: CATSRDRTGPNEKLFF
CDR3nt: TGTGCCACCAGCCGCGACCGGACAGGGCCTAATGAAAAACTGTTTTTT

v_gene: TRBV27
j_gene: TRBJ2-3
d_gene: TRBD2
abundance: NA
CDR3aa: CASSLSTSGGAPDVDTQYF
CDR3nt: TGTGCCAGCAGTTTATCGACCAGCGGGGGGGCTCCAGATGTGGATACGCAGTATTTT

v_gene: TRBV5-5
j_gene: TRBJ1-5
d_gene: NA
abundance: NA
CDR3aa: CASSLVPGMGSNQPQHF
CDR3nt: TGTGCCAGCAGCTTGGTCCCCGGGATGGGAAGCAATCAGCCCCAGCATTTT

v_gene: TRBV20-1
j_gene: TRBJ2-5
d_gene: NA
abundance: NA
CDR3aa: CSGLGEQETQYF
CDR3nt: TGCAGTGGTTTAGGGGAACAAGAGACCCAGTACTTC

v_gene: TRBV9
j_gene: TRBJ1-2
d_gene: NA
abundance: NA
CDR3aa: CASSVGGSGYTF
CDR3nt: TGTGCCAGCAGCGTGGGGGGATCTGGCTACACCTTC

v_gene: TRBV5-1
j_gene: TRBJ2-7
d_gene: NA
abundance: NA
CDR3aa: CASSLVLGSEQYF
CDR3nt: TGCGCCAGCAGCTTGGTATTGGGGTCCGAGCAGTACTTC

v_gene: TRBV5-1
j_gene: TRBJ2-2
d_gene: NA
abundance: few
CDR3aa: CASSLAGGPGELFF
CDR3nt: TGCGCCAGCAGCTTGGCCGGGGGGCCCGGGGAGCTGTTTTTT

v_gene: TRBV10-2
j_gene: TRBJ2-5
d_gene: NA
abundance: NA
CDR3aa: CASSGTRQETQYF
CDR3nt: TGCGCCAGCAGCGGGACAAGGCAAGAGACCCAGTACTTC

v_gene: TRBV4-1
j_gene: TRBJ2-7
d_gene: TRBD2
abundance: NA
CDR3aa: CASSRIGTSGSDEQYF
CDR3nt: TGCGCCAGCAGCCGGATCGGGACTAGCGGGAGCGACGAGCAGTACTTC

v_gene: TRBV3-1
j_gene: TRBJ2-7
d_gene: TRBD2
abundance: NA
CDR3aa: CASSQEAGLGASYEQYF
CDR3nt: TGTGCCAGCAGCCAAGAAGCGGGACTAGGGGCCTCCTACGAGCAGTACTTC

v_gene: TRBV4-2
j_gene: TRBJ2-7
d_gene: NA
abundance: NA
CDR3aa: CASSQDAALEQYF
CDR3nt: TGTGCCAGCAGCCAAGATGCGGCCCTCGAGCAGTACTTC

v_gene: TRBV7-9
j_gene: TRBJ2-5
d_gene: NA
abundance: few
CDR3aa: CASSRGPTWDRTQETQYF
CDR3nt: TGTGCCAGCAGCCGGGGGCCTACTTGGGACAGAACTCAAGAGACCCAGTACTTC

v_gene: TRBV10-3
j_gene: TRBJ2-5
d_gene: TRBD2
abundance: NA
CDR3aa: CAINIQGPGGETQYF
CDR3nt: TGTGCCATCAACATCCAAGGGCCCGGGGGGGAGACCCAGTACTTC

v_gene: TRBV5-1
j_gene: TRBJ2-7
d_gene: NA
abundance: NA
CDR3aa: CASSFSGPEQYF
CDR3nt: TGCGCCAGCAGCTTTTCGGGTCCCGAGCAGTACTTC

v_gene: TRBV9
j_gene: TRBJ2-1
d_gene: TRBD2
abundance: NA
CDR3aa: CASSVVGGGLYEQFF
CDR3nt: TGTGCCAGCAGCGTAGTCGGGGGGGGCCTCTATGAGCAGTTCTTC

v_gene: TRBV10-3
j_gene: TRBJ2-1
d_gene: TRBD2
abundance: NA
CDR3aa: CAIFDPGTSGRRGDNEQFF
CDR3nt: TGTGCCATCTTCGATCCCGGGACTAGCGGGAGAAGAGGGGACAATGAGCAGTTCTTC

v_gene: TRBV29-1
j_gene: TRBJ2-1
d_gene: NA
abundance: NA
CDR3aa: CSVARLVPKQFF
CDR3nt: TGCAGCGTTGCTAGACTAGTCCCAAAGCAGTTCTTC

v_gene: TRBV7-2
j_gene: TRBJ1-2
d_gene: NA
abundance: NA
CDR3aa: CASNPSRGPYGYTF
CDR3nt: TGTGCCAGCAACCCCTCCAGGGGCCCCTATGGCTACACCTTC

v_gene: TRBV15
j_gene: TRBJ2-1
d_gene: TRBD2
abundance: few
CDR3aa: CATCSPGTSGSWEQFF
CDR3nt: TGTGCCACCTGCAGTCCCGGGACTAGCGGGAGCTGGGAGCAGTTCTTC

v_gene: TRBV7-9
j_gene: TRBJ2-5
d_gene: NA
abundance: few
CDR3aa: CASSAHTRQETQYF
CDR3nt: TGTGCCAGCAGCGCTCACACAAGACAAGAGACCCAGTACTTC

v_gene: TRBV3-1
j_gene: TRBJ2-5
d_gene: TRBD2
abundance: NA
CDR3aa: CASSQEGLAVVTQYF
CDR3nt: TGTGCCAGCAGCCAAGAGGGACTAGCGGTTGTGACCCAGTACTTC

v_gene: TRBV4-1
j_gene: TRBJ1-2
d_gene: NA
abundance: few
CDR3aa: CASSQGAHRDYGYTF
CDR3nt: TGCGCCAGCAGCCAAGGTGCGCACCGAGACTATGGCTACACCTTC

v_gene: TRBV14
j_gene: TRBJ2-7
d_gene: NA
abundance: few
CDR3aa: CASSQVRSGPYEQYF
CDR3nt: TGTGCCAGCAGCCAAGTCCGCTCGGGCCCATACGAGCAGTACTTC

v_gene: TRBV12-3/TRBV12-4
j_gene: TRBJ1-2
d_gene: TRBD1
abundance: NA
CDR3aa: CASRTGGTGYTF
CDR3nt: TGTGCCAGCCGAACAGGGGGTACTGGCTACACCTTC

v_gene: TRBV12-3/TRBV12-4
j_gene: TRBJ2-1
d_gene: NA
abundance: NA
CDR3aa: CASSLGLLGQEQFF
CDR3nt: TGTGCCAGCAGTTTGGGCCTACTTGGTCAAGAGCAGTTCTTC

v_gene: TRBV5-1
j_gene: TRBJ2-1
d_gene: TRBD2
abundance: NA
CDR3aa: CASSLDGRRYF
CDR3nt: TGCGCCAGCAGCTTGGACGGGAGGCGGTACTTC

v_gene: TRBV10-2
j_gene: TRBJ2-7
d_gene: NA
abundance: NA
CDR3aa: CASSESKREQYF
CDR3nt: TGCGCCAGCAGTGAGTCGAAGAGGGAGCAGTACTTC

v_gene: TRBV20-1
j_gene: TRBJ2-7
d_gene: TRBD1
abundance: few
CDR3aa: CSALAGTDPYEQYF
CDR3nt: TGCAGTGCCCTAGCCGGGACAGACCCCTACGAGCAGTACTTC